This TCR beta chain originates from a study of blood T cell repertoires in COVID-19. Turning to the study itself: The cDNA or gDNA used as material had been derived from T cells, B-cell-depleted T cells, or PBMCs.

The V gene's germline CDR1 is KGHSH and CDR2 LQKENI. V shed 3 bases and J shed 7 bases, with 15 bases lying between them. This CDR3 is 14 amino acids long. Authors' data handling: How many nucleated cells were present was estimated from reference gene primer amplification. This table comes from immunoSEQ multiplex PCR, and its TCRdb copy is limited to in-frame clones, with some not included. V, J and clone size were drawn from that table, and D and trimming were deduced from the DNA. The sample has just over 15,000 clones, 86% seen once. This receptor was taken from a man in his fifties or sixties with acute or convalescent COVID-19. The chain has TRBV18 and TRBJ1-2; TRBD1 is a possible D gene (5 bases). The specimen sequenced was peripheral blood. The CDR3 DNA reads as TGTGCCAGCTCACCGGGTGCGGACAATCGTGGCTACACCTTC. As protein: CASSPGADNRGYTF.